This T cell receptor beta chain was recorded in a study of control samples from healthy donors and cancer patients. Only in-frame clones appear in the TCRdb table, and some are missing; sequencing was by immunoSEQ multiplex PCR. The data hold approximately 160,000 clones, with about 94% observed a single time. Sequenced sample: blood. The clonotype originates from a young woman in good health.

Here the CDR3 DNA reads TGCGCCAGCAGCCAAGACCCCCTGGGACAGGGAAACAATGAGCAGTTCTTC. Protein sequence: CASSQDPLGQGNNEQFF. The V call is TRBV4-3, the J call TRBJ2-1; 9 bases line up with TRBD1. Unmatched junction bases numbered 8, after V lost 0 bases and J lost 5 bases. CDR3 length equals 17 residues. CDR1 and CDR2 (germline): LGHNA, YSLEER.